This is a list of T cell receptor beta chains from one sample in a study of beta chain features in type 1 diabetes. Repertoires were generated with immunoSEQ multiplex PCR, while TCRdb's copy carries only in-frame clones and drops some. The table includes roughly 500,000 clones, about 29% detected once. Sequencing input: naive CD4+ T cells from blood. These receptors came from a man aged 18 to 30 in good health. Both conserved end residues are part of each CDR3. D genes are given only for firm matches. Clone size is stated in some rows and not others, as once, few, many or a class when expanded.

V: TRBV7-9; D: -; size: few; J: TRBJ2-4; CDR3: CASSPEGSVIQYF; DNA: TGTGCCAGCAGCCCGGAGGGTAGCGTCATTCAGTACTTC
V: TRBV6-6; D: -; size: few; J: TRBJ2-3; CDR3: CASRDADTQYF; DNA: TGTGCCAGCAGAGACGCAGATACGCAGTATTTT
V: TRBV23-1; D: TRBD1; size: few; J: TRBJ2-1; CDR3: CASSLKDRGDEQFF; DNA: TGCGCCAGCAGTCTGAAGGACAGGGGGGATGAGCAGTTCTTC
V: TRBV29-1; D: -; size: few; J: TRBJ2-7; CDR3: CSAGDRALEQYF; DNA: TGCAGCGCTGGCGACAGAGCGTTAGAGCAGTACTTC
V: TRBV30; D: -; size: -; J: TRBJ2-5; CDR3: CAWSLVETQYF; DNA: TGTGCCTGGAGTCTAGTGGAGACCCAGTACTTC
V: TRBV4-3; D: TRBD2; size: -; J: TRBJ2-3; CDR3: CASSRDASGRVVADTQYF; DNA: TGCGCCAGCAGCCGAGACGCTAGCGGGAGAGTTGTCGCAGATACGCAGTATTTT
V: TRBV29-1; D: -; size: few; J: TRBJ2-3; CDR3: CSEASWGRSTDTQYF; DNA: TGCAGCGAAGCCTCCTGGGGACGGAGCACAGATACGCAGTATTTT
V: TRBV30; D: TRBD2; size: -; J: TRBJ2-7; CDR3: CAWRLAIEQYF; DNA: TGTGCCTGGAGACTAGCGATCGAGCAGTACTTC
V: TRBV29-1; D: -; size: -; J: TRBJ1-2; CDR3: CSVGRADYGYTF; DNA: TGCAGCGTTGGCCGGGCCGACTATGGCTACACCTTC
V: TRBV30; D: TRBD2; size: -; J: TRBJ2-3; CDR3: CAWRLAGGGDTQYF; DNA: TGTGCCTGGCGACTAGCGGGAGGTGGCGATACGCAGTATTTT
V: TRBV4-3; D: TRBD2; size: -; J: TRBJ2-7; CDR3: CASSQSSGRAYEQYF; DNA: TGCGCCAGCAGCCAATCTAGCGGGAGAGCCTACGAGCAGTACTTC
V: TRBV21-1; D: -; size: few; J: TRBJ2-7; CDR3: CASTRGVHEQYF; DNA: TGTGCCAGCACCAGGGGTGTCCACGAGCAGTACTTC
V: TRBV7-9; D: -; size: -; J: TRBJ2-7; CDR3: CASSPSVLAGYF; DNA: TGTGCCAGCAGCCCCTCCGTCCTTGCGGGGTACTTC
V: TRBV5-1; D: TRBD2; size: -; J: TRBJ2-7; CDR3: CASSWTSGRGHEQYF; DNA: TGCGCCAGCAGCTGGACTAGCGGGAGGGGGCACGAGCAGTACTTC
V: TRBV30; D: -; size: few; J: TRBJ2-2; CDR3: CAWGLNTGELFF; DNA: TGTGCCTGGGGGCTGAACACCGGGGAGCTGTTTTTT
V: TRBV7-6; D: TRBD1; size: -; J: TRBJ2-5; CDR3: CASSPGTGGSETQYF; DNA: TGTGCCAGCAGCCCCGGGACAGGGGGTTCAGAGACCCAGTACTTC
V: TRBV10-3; D: TRBD2; size: few; J: TRBJ2-1; CDR3: CAISELTGGSYNEQFF; DNA: TGTGCCATCAGTGAGTTGACCGGGGGGTCCTACAATGAGCAGTTCTTC
V: TRBV7-6; D: -; size: few; J: TRBJ2-7; CDR3: CASSLAPGASYEQYF; DNA: TGTGCCAGCAGCTTAGCTCCAGGAGCCTCCTACGAGCAGTACTTC
V: TRBV30; D: -; size: few; J: TRBJ2-5; CDR3: CAWSGGLQETQYF; DNA: TGTGCCTGGAGTGGCGGGCTCCAAGAGACCCAGTACTTC
V: TRBV7-9; D: TRBD1; size: few; J: TRBJ2-4; CDR3: CASSPNSAGGNIQYF; DNA: TGTGCCAGCAGCCCTAACTCGGCAGGGGGAAACATTCAGTACTTC
V: TRBV19; D: -; size: few; J: TRBJ2-3; CDR3: CASSILAGHTQYF; DNA: TGTGCCAGTAGTATTCTGGCGGGGCATACGCAGTATTTT
V: TRBV4-1; D: -; size: -; J: TRBJ1-5; CDR3: CASSQGGQYSNQPQHF; DNA: TGCGCCAGCAGCCAGGGAGGACAGTATAGCAATCAGCCCCAGCATTTT
V: TRBV19; D: -; size: few; J: TRBJ2-3; CDR3: CASRLPGTDTQYF; DNA: TGTGCCAGTAGATTACCCGGTACAGATACGCAGTATTTT
V: TRBV4-1; D: TRBD1; size: -; J: TRBJ2-5; CDR3: CASSQGGRGQGTETQYF; DNA: TGCGCCAGCAGCCAAGGAGGCCGGGGACAGGGGACGGAGACCCAGTACTTC
V: TRBV28; D: -; size: few; J: TRBJ2-2; CDR3: CASSLVAGELFF; DNA: TGTGCCAGCAGTTTGGTGGCCGGGGAGCTGTTTTTT
V: TRBV29-1; D: -; size: few; J: TRBJ1-3; CDR3: CSATQGSGNTIYF; DNA: TGCAGCGCCACCCAGGGTTCTGGAAACACCATATATTTT
V: TRBV28; D: TRBD2; size: -; J: TRBJ2-1; CDR3: CASSFTLAGDGEQFF; DNA: TGTGCCAGCAGTTTTACCCTAGCGGGAGATGGTGAGCAGTTCTTC
V: TRBV4-1; D: -; size: few; J: TRBJ2-7; CDR3: CASSQDPVGAPYEQYF; DNA: TGCGCCAGCAGCCAAGATCCAGTTGGGGCCCCCTACGAGCAGTACTTC
V: TRBV7-9; D: -; size: -; J: TRBJ1-2; CDR3: CASSLMKMGYGYTF; DNA: TGTGCCAGCAGCTTAATGAAGATGGGATATGGCTACACCTTC
V: TRBV4-1; D: -; size: once; J: TRBJ2-7; CDR3: CASSQGRRANEQYF; DNA: TGCGCCAGCAGCCAGGGGAGGAGGGCTAACGAGCAGTACTTC
V: TRBV5-1; D: -; size: -; J: TRBJ2-2; CDR3: CASSLVGTGELFF; DNA: TGCGCCAGCAGCTTGGTTGGCACCGGGGAGCTGTTTTTT
V: TRBV6-5; D: -; size: few; J: TRBJ2-7; CDR3: CASGLGSSYEQYF; DNA: TGTGCCAGCGGACTTGGAAGCTCCTACGAGCAGTACTTC
V: TRBV28; D: -; size: -; J: TRBJ2-7; CDR3: CATPGPSPYEQYF; DNA: TGTGCCACACCAGGACCTTCCCCCTACGAGCAGTACTTC
V: TRBV19; D: TRBD1; size: -; J: TRBJ2-4; CDR3: CASGDRVFGNIQYF; DNA: TGTGCCAGTGGGGACAGGGTTTTCGGAAACATTCAGTACTTC
V: TRBV7-9; D: TRBD2; size: -; J: TRBJ2-1; CDR3: CASSRRLAGYNEQFF; DNA: TGTGCCAGCAGCCGGAGACTAGCGGGGTACAATGAGCAGTTCTTC
V: TRBV29-1; D: -; size: few; J: TRBJ2-7; CDR3: CSYRVLPDEQYF; DNA: TGCAGCTACAGGGTTTTGCCCGACGAGCAGTACTTC
V: TRBV7-2; D: TRBD2; size: few; J: TRBJ2-1; CDR3: CASSPRASGSSYNEQFF; DNA: TGTGCCAGCAGCCCTCGGGCTAGCGGAAGCTCCTACAATGAGCAGTTCTTC
V: TRBV10-3; D: -; size: few; J: TRBJ2-2; CDR3: CATQGFTGELFF; DNA: TGTGCCACTCAGGGCTTCACCGGGGAGCTGTTTTTT
V: TRBV18; D: TRBD1; size: few; J: TRBJ1-1; CDR3: CASSPDRVNTEAFF; DNA: TGTGCCAGCTCACCGGACAGGGTGAACACTGAAGCTTTCTTT
V: TRBV9; D: -; size: -; J: TRBJ2-1; CDR3: CASSRLGDNYNEQFF; DNA: TGTGCCAGCAGCCGACTGGGGGATAACTACAATGAGCAGTTCTTC
V: TRBV30; D: -; size: -; J: TRBJ2-7; CDR3: CAWRDHPGGVSEQYF; DNA: TGTGCCTGGAGGGACCACCCCGGCGGGGTGAGTGAGCAGTACTTC
V: TRBV2; D: TRBD2; size: -; J: TRBJ2-4; CDR3: CASSLRTSVDEAGYF; DNA: TGTGCCAGCAGTCTGCGGACTAGCGTGGATGAGGCTGGGTACTTC
V: TRBV6-5; D: -; size: -; J: TRBJ1-1; CDR3: CASIDGAGTEAFF; DNA: TGTGCCAGCATCGACGGCGCAGGAACTGAAGCTTTCTTT
V: TRBV25-1; D: -; size: -; J: TRBJ2-7; CDR3: CASSLGSQPGEQYF; DNA: TGTGCCAGCAGTCTCGGCAGTCAACCGGGGGAGCAGTACTTC
V: TRBV30; D: -; size: -; J: TRBJ2-5; CDR3: CAWSDGQFETQYF; DNA: TGTGCCTGGAGCGATGGACAGTTCGAGACCCAGTACTTC
V: TRBV28; D: -; size: few; J: TRBJ2-1; CDR3: CASSGTGYNEQFF; DNA: TGTGCCAGCAGTGGTACAGGGTACAATGAGCAGTTCTTC
V: TRBV5-4; D: -; size: once; J: TRBJ2-7; CDR3: CASSFGFTGPREQYF; DNA: TGTGCCAGCAGCTTCGGTTTTACAGGCCCCCGCGAGCAGTACTTC
V: TRBV2; D: -; size: few; J: TRBJ1-1; CDR3: CASSGGGAEAFF; DNA: TGTGCCAGCAGTGGTGGCGGGGCTGAAGCTTTCTTT
V: TRBV2; D: -; size: -; J: TRBJ2-1; CDR3: CASSGTASYNEQFF; DNA: TGTGCCAGCAGCGGGACTGCCTCCTACAATGAGCAGTTCTTC
V: TRBV11-1; D: TRBD2; size: few; J: TRBJ2-1; CDR3: CASSFGASGSYNEQFF; DNA: TGTGCCAGCAGCTTCGGGGCTAGCGGGAGCTACAATGAGCAGTTCTTC
V: TRBV28; D: TRBD1; size: -; J: TRBJ2-4; CDR3: CASSFVGGTAKNIQYF; DNA: TGTGCCAGCAGTTTTGTAGGGGGCACGGCCAAAAACATTCAGTACTTC
V: TRBV28; D: TRBD2; size: few; J: TRBJ2-1; CDR3: CASSASGRATDEQFF; DNA: TGTGCCAGCAGTGCAAGCGGGAGGGCTACGGATGAGCAGTTCTTC